This T cell receptor beta chain was found in a study of blood T cell repertoires in COVID-19. CDR1 is MNHEY and CDR2 is SVGEGT in the germline V gene. The CDR3 spans 15 residues. V lost 2 bases to trimming and J lost 0 bases, with 7 bases between them. Profiled with immunoSEQ multiplex PCR; TCRdb holds only in-frame clones, not every one. The table includes about 230,000 clones, approximately 80% detected once. The receptor was derived from a woman between 50 and 59 years old with acute or convalescent COVID-19. This chain connects TRBV6-2 or TRBV6-3 to TRBJ2-2; D gene ambiguous. Sequencing used peripheral blood. CDR3 sequence (DNA): TGTGCCAGCAGTTACGGAGTTACGAACACCGGGGAGCTGTTTTTT. This codes for CASSYGVTNTGELFF.